The 29 T cell receptor beta chains given below trace back to one sample, sequenced in a study of neurological immune-mediated disorders (dated by TCRdb to about 2019). Library method: 5' RACE. The data were produced on an Illumina HiSeq 2500. The public reads were quality trimmed at Q25 with fastp and then assembled into clones with MiXCR by TCRdb, keeping productive beta chains. Merged by CDR3 protein, the rows form single entries marked with the most common genes and DNA. The sample table lists over 25,000 distinct CDR3 sequences, about 12% of them with a count of one. Of the sample, roughly 5% falls within the top ten clones. The material sequenced was PBMCs. These receptors were taken from a woman aged 55-69 years in good health.

This clonotype came up many times. The V call is TRBV15, the J call TRBJ2-7; 7 bases match TRBD2. The junction had 3 bases not matched to a gene; V was cut back by 1 base and J by 0 bases. The CDR3 is made up of 15 amino acids. CDR1 and CDR2 (germline): LNHNV, YYDKDF (reference sequence). CDR3 protein: CATSRGGTISYEQYF. Written as DNA, the CDR3 is TGTGCCACCAGCAGAGGCGGGACTATCTCCTACGAGCAGTACTTC.

Many counts were recorded for this clonotype. The chain links TRBV6-1 to TRBJ1-4; 7 bases line up with TRBD1. V lost 2 bases and J lost 4; bases outside the gene matches: 7. The CDR3 is 16 amino acids. Germline V lookup: CDR1 MNHNS, CDR2 SASEGT. The CDR3 is CASSETGQHYNEKLFF. The CDR3 DNA reads TGTGCCAGCAGTGAAACGGGACAGCACTATAATGAAAAACTGTTTTTT.

This clonotype was recorded many times. The chain links TRBV18 to TRBJ1-3; no clear D. This CDR3 has 13 amino acids. The germline V gene encodes CDR1 KGHSH and CDR2 LQKENI. V was trimmed by 9 bases and J by 12 bases, leaving 21 bases between them. The CDR3 is CASFDGVIGLIYF. CDR3 DNA sequence: TGTGCCAGTTTCGACGGGGTGATCGGGCTCATATATTTT.

This clonotype has ten or more counts. The genes are TRBV5-6 and TRBJ1-5, with 7 bases identical to TRBD1. Trimming at V came to 2 bases and at J to 2 bases, leaving 4 bases not matched to a gene. The CDR3 runs 15 residues. Germline loops: CDR1 SGHDT, CDR2 YYEEEE. CDR3: CASSFMGQRNQPQHF. CDR3 bases: TGTGCCAGCAGCTTCATGGGACAGCGCAATCAGCCCCAGCATTTT. The full variable domain, rest sourced from reference TRBV5-6 and TRBJ1-5, is DAGVTQSPTHLIKTRGQQVTLRCSPKSGHDTVSWYQQALGQGPQFIFQYYEEEERQRGNFPDRFSGHQFPNYSSELNVNALLLGDSALYLCASSFMGQRNQPQHFGDGTRLSIL.

This clonotype was detected many times. The rearrangement joins TRBV5-6 to TRBJ2-3, with D hard to call. The CDR3 length is 13 residues. The germline gives CDR1 SGHDT, CDR2 YYEEEE. Trimming stripped 7 bases from V and 1 base from J, with 10 bases between. The chain's CDR3 is CASLIRGTDTQYF. For the CDR3, the DNA is TGTGCCAGCCTAATCCGCGGCACAGATACGCAGTATTTT.

This clonotype has a single count. CDR3 in DNA: TGTGCCAGCAGCTTAACCCCCTTCTCGGACTATGGCTACACCTTC. Its protein is CASSLTPFSDYGYTF. This chain links TRBV7-8 with TRBJ1-2, with D unclear. The CDR3 has 15 amino acids. Germline CDR1 and CDR2: SGHVS and FQNEAQ. V lost 2 bases and J lost 3, with 13 bases in between.

This clonotype was observed at least ten times. This rearrangement joins TRBV5-1 to TRBJ2-5; the D call may be TRBD1 or TRBD2 (5 bases each). V was trimmed by 5 bases and J by 5 bases, leaving 19 bases between them. The V gene's germline CDR1 is SGHRS and CDR2 YFSETQ. This CDR3 spans 15 amino acids. The CDR3 region has the DNA TGCGCCAGCAGAAGGGACCCCCAGAGAGGGGAGACCCAGTACTTC. Protein sequence: CASRRDPQRGETQYF.

This clonotype was recorded at least ten times. The chain has TRBV4-3 and TRBJ2-7, with a weak D call TRBD2 (6 bases). Germline CDR1 is LGHNA and CDR2 is YSLEER. V was clipped by 0 bases and J by 3 bases, with 18 bases between them. The CDR3 is 17 residues long. Here the CDR3 DNA reads TGCGCCAGCAGCCAAGATTTAGGTGGGGGGATGAGCTACGAGCAGTACTTC. This encodes CASSQDLGGGMSYEQYF.

This clonotype was observed at least ten times. J is TRBJ2-7 and V is TRBV24-1; D may be TRBD1 or TRBD2 (5 bases each). Trimming left V 7 bases short and J 7 bases short, with 13 bases between. The CDR3 has 12 amino acids. Germline assignment: CDR1 KGHDR and CDR2 SFDVKD. The DNA for the CDR3 is TGTGCCACCAGGGGACCGGGTGGGGAGCAGTACTTC. It codes for CATRGPGGEQYF.

The table lists this clonotype with many counts. The chain carries TRBV20-1 and TRBJ2-3; TRBD1 agrees at 7 bases. Germline CDR1 and CDR2: DFQATT and SNEGSKA (reference sequence). The trim removed 2 bases at V and 4 bases at J, leaving 0 bases unmatched. This CDR3 has 12 residues. The CDR3 loop reads CSARQGADTQYF. CDR3 bases: TGCAGTGCTAGACAGGGGGCAGATACGCAGTATTTT.

This clonotype was seen many times. This chain joins TRBV5-1 and TRBJ2-3; 10 bases are a match to TRBD2. The junction had 4 bases not matched to a gene; V was cut back by 0 bases and J by 6 bases. CDR3 length equals 15 residues. Germline V gene lookup returns CDR1 SGHRS and CDR2 YFSETQ. This CDR3 is CASSLGLAGEDTQYF. The CDR3 DNA follows: TGCGCCAGCAGCTTGGGCCTAGCGGGGGAGGATACGCAGTATTTT.

With respect to this clonotype: The missing conserved phenylalanine or tryptophan at the end of this CDR3 makes a read error likely. The J gene is TRBJ2-7, the V gene TRBV20-1; 9 bases agree with TRBD1. The CDR3 has 16 residues. V lost 4 bases, J lost 0 bases, and 10 bases stayed unmatched. The germline V gene encodes CDR1 DFQATT and CDR2 SNEGSKA (reference sequence). The CDR3 DNA sequence: TGCAGTGCTACGCCCGGGACAGGGCCTAGCTCCTACGAGCAGTACTTA. Its protein product is CSATPGTGPSSYEQYL.

This clonotype occurred many times. The chain uses TRBV5-1 and TRBJ1-1; tentative D call: TRBD1 (5 bases). The CDR3 covers 16 residues. The germline gives CDR1 SGHRS, CDR2 YFSETQ. Trimming pared 1 base from V and 2 bases from J, leaving 15 bases between. This CDR3 reads CASSLRADGGNTEAFF. CDR3 in DNA: TGCGCCAGCAGCTTGAGAGCGGACGGGGGAAACACTGAAGCTTTCTTT.

The sample holds many counts of this clonotype. The V gene is TRBV15, the J gene TRBJ2-1; possible D gene TRBD1, 7 bases. There are 16 residues in the CDR3. V lost 1 base to trimming and J lost 7 bases, with 17 bases between them. Germline V lookup: CDR1 LNHNV, CDR2 YYDKDF (reference sequence). The CDR3 coding sequence is TGTGCCACCAGCAGAGCCCGCGGGCAGGGGGGTAATGAGCAGTTCTTC. This gives the protein CATSRARGQGGNEQFF.

This clonotype has ten or more counts. V is TRBV7-8 and J is TRBJ2-3; no clear D. CDR3 size: 13 residues. The ends were cut back, 1 base at V and 1 base at J, with 3 bases in the middle. The germline V gene has CDR1 SGHVS and CDR2 FQNEAQ. The DNA for the CDR3 is TGTGCCAGCAGCTTAGGGGGCACAGATACGCAGTATTTT. It specifies CASSLGGTDTQYF.

This clonotype was observed many times. V usage is TRBV5-1 and J usage is TRBJ2-5, with D possibly TRBD2 on 5 matching bases. Trimming took 2 bases from V and 1 from J, leaving 9 bases between them. CDR1 and CDR2 (germline): SGHRS, YFSETQ. CDR3 size: 14 residues. CDR3 DNA sequence: TGCGCCAGCAGCTTAGGACTGACCCAAGAGACCCAGTACTTC. The encoded protein is CASSLGLTQETQYF.

This clonotype was detected many times. The chain is built from TRBV5-1 and TRBJ2-5, with 11 bases that match TRBD2. After removal of 4 bases from V and 3 bases from J, the junction contained 5 bases not matched to a gene. The CDR3 is 15 residues long. Germline V lookup: CDR1 SGHRS, CDR2 YFSETQ. The CDR3 bases are TGCGCCAGCAGCCAGGAGACTAGCGGGGAAGAGACCCAGTACTTC. Translating it yields CASSQETSGEETQYF. Combining the CDR3 with reference TRBV5-1 and TRBJ2-5 gives the whole variable domain KAGVTQTPRYLIKTRGQQVTLSCSPISGHRSVSWYQQTPGQGLQFLFEYFSETQRNKGNFPGRFSGRQFSNSRSEMNVSTLELGDSALYLCASSQETSGEETQYFGPGTRLLVL.

This clonotype has ten or more counts. The rearrangement uses TRBV20-1 and TRBJ2-3; D is unclear. Trimming stripped 5 bases from V and 10 bases from J, with 10 bases between. Germline V gene sequence: CDR1 DFQATT, CDR2 SNEGSKA (reference sequence). The CDR3 runs 10 residues. The DNA for the CDR3 is TGCAGTGCTGGGATGGACCCGCAGTATTTT. Its protein product is CSAGMDPQYF.

This clonotype was seen repeatedly, ten times or more. The CDR3 nucleotides read TGCAGTGCATGGGGGGGGGGCGACTATGGCTACACCTTC. This sequence encodes CSAWGGGDYGYTF. V gene TRBV20-1 combines with J gene TRBJ1-2, with D tentatively TRBD1 (6 bases). The germline gives CDR1 DFQATT, CDR2 SNEGSKA (reference sequence). CDR3 length equals 13 residues. Trimming stripped 6 bases from V and 3 bases from J, with 14 bases between.

In this sample, this clonotype turned up many times. The chain recombines TRBV29-1 with TRBJ2-5, with 9 nucleotides matching TRBD2. The CDR3 totals 14 residues. Germline V gene data show CDR1 as SQVTM and CDR2 as ANQGSEA. V dropped 3 bases and J dropped 0; count of bases not matched to a gene: 2. The CDR3, as DNA: TGCAGCGTTGAGGCGGGGGGGTACCAAGAGACCCAGTACTTC. Amino acid sequence: CSVEAGGYQETQYF.

This clonotype was recorded only once. Germline and junction disagree at one end, which may indicate a read error. The chain employs TRBV5-1 and TRBJ1-1; no clear D. CDR1 is SGHRS and CDR2 is YFSETQ in the germline V gene. The CDR3 consists of 15 residues. CDR3 nucleotides: TGCGCCAGCAGCTTGTGGTCGAGGGATAGCACTGACGCTTTCTTT. Translated, it gives CASSLWSRDSTDAFF.

There are many counts of this clonotype. The rearrangement links TRBV29-1 to TRBJ2-7, with D possibly TRBD2 on 6 matching bases. The CDR3 has 16 amino acids. Germline V gene data show CDR1 as SQVTM and CDR2 as ANQGSEA. Trimming removed 0 bases at V and 2 bases at J, with 17 bases between. The CDR3 sequence: CSVEEGPGRGPYEQYF. The DNA for the CDR3 is TGCAGCGTTGAAGAGGGCCCCGGGCGGGGCCCCTACGAGCAGTACTTC.

This clonotype was detected a few times. The chain joins TRBV7-2 to TRBJ2-5, with 8 nucleotides matching TRBD1. This CDR3 has 14 residues. V lost 5 bases, J lost 5 bases, and 7 bases stayed unmatched. Germline CDR1 is SGHTA and CDR2 is FQGNSA. The CDR3 sequence is CASSTRQGRETQYF. DNA of the CDR3: TGTGCCAGCAGCACGCGACAGGGGAGGGAGACCCAGTACTTC.

This clonotype occurred many times. This chain uses TRBV20-1 with TRBJ2-1; 10 nucleotides align to TRBD1. The CDR3 runs 15 residues. Trimming removed 6 bases from V and 3 bases from J; junction bases left unmatched: 8. Germline values: CDR1 DFQATT, CDR2 SNEGSKA (reference sequence). For the CDR3, the DNA is TGCAGTGCCACAGACCGGGACAGGGGCTACAATGAGCAGTTCTTC. Translating gives CSATDRDRGYNEQFF.

This clonotype was observed at least ten times. This chain uses TRBV7-2 with TRBJ2-7; D is ambiguous. CDR1 and CDR2 (germline): SGHTA, FQGNSA. Deletions cut 5 bases from V and 2 bases from J, with 7 bases between. This CDR3 comprises 12 residues. In nucleotides, the CDR3 is TGTGCCAGCAGCCGACCCCCCTACGAGCAGTACTTC. This translates into CASSRPPYEQYF.

This clonotype was seen many times. The chain links TRBV6-2 or TRBV6-3 to TRBJ2-3; no clear D. This CDR3 region has 12 residues. The V end lost 0 bases, the J end lost 4 bases, and 2 bases lay between the germline ends. The germline CDR1 and CDR2 sequences are MNHEY and SVGEGT. CDR3 in DNA: TGTGCCAGCAGTTACTCTTCAGATACGCAGTATTTT. Encoded protein: CASSYSSDTQYF.

This clonotype was found many times. This sequence joins TRBV7-2 and TRBJ2-5, with TRBD2 matching over 9 bases. This CDR3 has 15 residues. The V segment lost 5 bases and the J segment 5 bases; nucleotides outside the gene matches: 9. Germline V CDR1 and CDR2: SGHTA, FQGNSA. The DNA for the CDR3 is TGTGCCAGCAGCGGCCGCCGCGGGGGGGCGGAGACCCAGTACTTC. Protein sequence: CASSGRRGGAETQYF.

This clonotype was seen repeatedly, ten times or more. The rearrangement links TRBV5-1 to TRBJ2-3; 12 bases are shared with TRBD2. The trim removed 4 bases at V and 1 base at J, leaving 7 bases unmatched. The CDR3 has 17 residues. The germline V gene encodes CDR1 SGHRS and CDR2 YFSETQ. The CDR3 nucleotides read TGCGCCAGCAGCCCCGGGACTAGCGGGCCAGGCACAGATACGCAGTATTTT. This gives the protein CASSPGTSGPGTDTQYF.

This clonotype was counted many times. V usage is TRBV6-6 and J usage is TRBJ2-7; D assignment may be TRBD1 or TRBD2 (5 bases each). CDR1 is MNHNY, CDR2 SVGAGI, per germline (reference sequence). This CDR3 is 14 amino acids long. Trimming removed 7 bases from V and 3 bases from J, with 16 bases in between. The CDR3 reads CASKKTGADYEQYF. Written as DNA, the CDR3 is TGTGCCAGCAAAAAAACCGGGGCGGACTACGAGCAGTACTTC.